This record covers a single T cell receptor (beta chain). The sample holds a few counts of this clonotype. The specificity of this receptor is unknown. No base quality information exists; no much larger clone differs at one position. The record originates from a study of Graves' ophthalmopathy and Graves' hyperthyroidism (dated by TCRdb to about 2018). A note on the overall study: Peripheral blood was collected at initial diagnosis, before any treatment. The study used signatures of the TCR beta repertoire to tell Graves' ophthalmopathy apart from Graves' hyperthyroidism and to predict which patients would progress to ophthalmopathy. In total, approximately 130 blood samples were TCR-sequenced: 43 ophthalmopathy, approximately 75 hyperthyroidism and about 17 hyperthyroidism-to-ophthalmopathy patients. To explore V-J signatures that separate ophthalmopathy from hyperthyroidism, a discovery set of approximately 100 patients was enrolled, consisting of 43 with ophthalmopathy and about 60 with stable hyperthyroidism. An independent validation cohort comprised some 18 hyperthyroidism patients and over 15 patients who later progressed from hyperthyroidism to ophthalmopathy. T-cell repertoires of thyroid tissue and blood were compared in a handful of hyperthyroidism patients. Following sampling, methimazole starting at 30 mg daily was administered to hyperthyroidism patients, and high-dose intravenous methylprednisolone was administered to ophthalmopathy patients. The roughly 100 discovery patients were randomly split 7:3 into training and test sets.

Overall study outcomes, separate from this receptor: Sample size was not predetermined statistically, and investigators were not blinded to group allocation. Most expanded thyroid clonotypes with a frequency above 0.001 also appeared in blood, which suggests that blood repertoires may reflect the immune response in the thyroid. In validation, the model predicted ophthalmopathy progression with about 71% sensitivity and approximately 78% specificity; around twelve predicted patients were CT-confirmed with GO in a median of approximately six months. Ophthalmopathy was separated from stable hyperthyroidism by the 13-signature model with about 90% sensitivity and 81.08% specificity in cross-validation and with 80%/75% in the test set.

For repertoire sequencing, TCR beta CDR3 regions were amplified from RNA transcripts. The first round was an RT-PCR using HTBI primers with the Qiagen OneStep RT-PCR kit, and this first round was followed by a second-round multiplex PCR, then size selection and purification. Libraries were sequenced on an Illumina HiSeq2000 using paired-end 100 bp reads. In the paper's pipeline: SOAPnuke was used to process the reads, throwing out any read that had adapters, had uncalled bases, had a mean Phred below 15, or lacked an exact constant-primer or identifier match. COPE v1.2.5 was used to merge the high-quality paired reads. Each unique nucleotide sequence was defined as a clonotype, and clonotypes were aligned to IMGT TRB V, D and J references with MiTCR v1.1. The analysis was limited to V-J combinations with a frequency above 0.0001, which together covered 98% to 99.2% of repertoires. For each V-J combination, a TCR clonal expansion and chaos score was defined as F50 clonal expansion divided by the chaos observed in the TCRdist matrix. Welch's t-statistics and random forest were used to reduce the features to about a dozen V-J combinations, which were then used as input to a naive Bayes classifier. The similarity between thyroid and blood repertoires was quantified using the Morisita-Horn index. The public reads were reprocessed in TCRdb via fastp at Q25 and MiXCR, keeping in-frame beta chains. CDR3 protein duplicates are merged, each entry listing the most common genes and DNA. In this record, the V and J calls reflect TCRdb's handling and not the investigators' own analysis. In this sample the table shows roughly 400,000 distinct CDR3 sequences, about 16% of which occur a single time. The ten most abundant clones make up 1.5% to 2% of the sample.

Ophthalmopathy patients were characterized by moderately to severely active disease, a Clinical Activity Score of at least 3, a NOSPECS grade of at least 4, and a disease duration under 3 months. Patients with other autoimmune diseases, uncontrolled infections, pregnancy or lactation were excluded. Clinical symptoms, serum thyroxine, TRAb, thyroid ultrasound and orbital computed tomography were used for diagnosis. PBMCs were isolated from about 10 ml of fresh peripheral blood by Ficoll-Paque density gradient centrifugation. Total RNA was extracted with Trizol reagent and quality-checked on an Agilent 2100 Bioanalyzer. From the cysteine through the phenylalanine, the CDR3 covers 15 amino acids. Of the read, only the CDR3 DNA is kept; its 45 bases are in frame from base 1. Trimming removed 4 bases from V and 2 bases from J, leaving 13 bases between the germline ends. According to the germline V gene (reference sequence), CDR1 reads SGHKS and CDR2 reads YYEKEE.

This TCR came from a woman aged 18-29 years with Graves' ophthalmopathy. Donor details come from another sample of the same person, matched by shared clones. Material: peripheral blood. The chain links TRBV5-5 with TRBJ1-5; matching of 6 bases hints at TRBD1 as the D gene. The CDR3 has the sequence CASSVQGGGNQPQHF. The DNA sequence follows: TGTGCCAGCAGCGTACAGGGTGGGGGCAATCAGCCCCAGCATTTT. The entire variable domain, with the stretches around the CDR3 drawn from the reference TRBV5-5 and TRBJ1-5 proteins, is DAGVTQSPTHLIKTRGQQVTLRCSPISGHKSVSWYQQVLGQGPQFIFQYYEKEERGRGNFPDRFSARQFPNYSSELNVNALLLGDSALYLCASSVQGGGNQPQHFGDGTRLSIL.